This entry features one T cell receptor beta chain sequence. Antigen: not known. The data were taken from a study of identical twins. Via MiXCR, TCRdb re-called the 5' RACE reads, giving one row per CDR3 protein. The top ten clones hold over 4% of a sample with 650 to 850 distinct CDR3 sequences, approximately 61% of them seen once. Study findings and constraints: The study found weaker excess twin sharing in beta out-of-frame sequences. Rather than following the same donors, the conclusions depended on cross-sectional statistical analysis.

V dropped 4 bases and J dropped 1; count of bases not matched to a gene: 4. This CDR3 region has 14 residues. Looked up from germline, CDR1 is SGHRS and CDR2 is YFSETQ. The genes are TRBV5-1 and TRBJ1-1; 7 bases line up with TRBD1. Sequenced material: CD4+ T cells sorted from blood. This clonotype was sampled from a woman under 30 in good health. This table probably holds off-target reads from a library built for another chain. The CDR3 region is CASSTGTANTEAFF. CDR3 in DNA: TGCGCCAGCAGCACCGGGACAGCGAACACTGAAGCTTTCTTT.